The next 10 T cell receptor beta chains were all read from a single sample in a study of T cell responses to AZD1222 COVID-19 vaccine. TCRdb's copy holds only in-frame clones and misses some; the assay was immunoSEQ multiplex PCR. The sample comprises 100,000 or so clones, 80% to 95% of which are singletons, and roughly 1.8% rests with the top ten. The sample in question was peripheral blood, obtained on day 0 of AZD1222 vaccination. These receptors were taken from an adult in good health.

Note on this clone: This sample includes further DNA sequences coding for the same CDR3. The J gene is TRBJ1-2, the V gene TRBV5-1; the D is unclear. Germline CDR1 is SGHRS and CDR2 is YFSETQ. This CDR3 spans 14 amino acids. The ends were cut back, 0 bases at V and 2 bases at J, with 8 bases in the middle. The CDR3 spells CASSLESPNYGYTF. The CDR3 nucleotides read TGCGCCAGCAGCTTGGAGTCACCAAACTATGGCTACACCTTC.

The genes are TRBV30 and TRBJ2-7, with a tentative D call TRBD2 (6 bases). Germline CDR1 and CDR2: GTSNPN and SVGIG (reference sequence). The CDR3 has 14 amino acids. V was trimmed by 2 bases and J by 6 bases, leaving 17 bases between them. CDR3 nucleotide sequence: TGTGCCTGGAGTATCGGGACTTCCATGCCCGAGCAGTACTTC. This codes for CAWSIGTSMPEQYF.

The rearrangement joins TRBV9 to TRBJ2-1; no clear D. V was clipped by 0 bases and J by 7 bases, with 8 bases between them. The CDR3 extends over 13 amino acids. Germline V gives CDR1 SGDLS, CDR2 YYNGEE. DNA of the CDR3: TGTGCCAGCAGCGTAGGGTATCGGAATGAGCAGTTCTTC. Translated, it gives CASSVGYRNEQFF.

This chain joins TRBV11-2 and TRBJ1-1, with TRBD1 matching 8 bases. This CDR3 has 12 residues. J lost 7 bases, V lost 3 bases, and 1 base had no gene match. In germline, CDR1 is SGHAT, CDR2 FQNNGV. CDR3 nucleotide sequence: TGTGCCAGCAGCTTTGGACAGGGTGAAGCTTTCTTT. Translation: CASSFGQGEAFF. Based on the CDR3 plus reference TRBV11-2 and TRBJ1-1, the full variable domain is EAGVAQSPRYKIIEKRQSVAFWCNPISGHATLYWYQQILGQGPKLLIQFQNNGVVDDSQLPKDRFSAERLKGVDSTLKIQPAKLEDSAVYLCASSFGQGEAFFGQGTRLTVV.

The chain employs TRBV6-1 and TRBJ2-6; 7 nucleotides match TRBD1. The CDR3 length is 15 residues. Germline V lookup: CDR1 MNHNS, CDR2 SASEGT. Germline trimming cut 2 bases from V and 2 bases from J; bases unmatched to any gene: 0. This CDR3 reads CASSEQGAGANVLTF. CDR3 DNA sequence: TGTGCCAGCAGTGAACAGGGGGCTGGGGCCAACGTCCTGACTTTC.

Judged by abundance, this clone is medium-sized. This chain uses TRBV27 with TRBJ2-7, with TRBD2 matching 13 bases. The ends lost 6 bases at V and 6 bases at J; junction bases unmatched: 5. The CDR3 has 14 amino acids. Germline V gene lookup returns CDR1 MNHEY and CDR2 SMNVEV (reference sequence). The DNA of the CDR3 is TGTGCCAGCAGGATGGGGACTAGCGGGACCGAGCAGTACTTC. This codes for CASRMGTSGTEQYF.

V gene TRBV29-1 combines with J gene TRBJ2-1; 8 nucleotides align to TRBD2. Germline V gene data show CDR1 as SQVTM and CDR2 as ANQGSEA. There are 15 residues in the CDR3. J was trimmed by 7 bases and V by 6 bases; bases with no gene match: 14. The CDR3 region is CSVDGLAGTRNEQFF. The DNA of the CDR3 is TGCAGCGTGGATGGTTTAGCGGGAACTCGGAATGAGCAGTTCTTC.

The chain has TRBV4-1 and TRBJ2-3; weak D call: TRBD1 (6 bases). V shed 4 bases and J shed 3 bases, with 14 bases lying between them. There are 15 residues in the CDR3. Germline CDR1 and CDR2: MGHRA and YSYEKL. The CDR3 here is CASSLFYRVTDTQYF. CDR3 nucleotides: TGCGCCAGCAGCCTCTTTTACAGGGTTACAGATACGCAGTATTTT.

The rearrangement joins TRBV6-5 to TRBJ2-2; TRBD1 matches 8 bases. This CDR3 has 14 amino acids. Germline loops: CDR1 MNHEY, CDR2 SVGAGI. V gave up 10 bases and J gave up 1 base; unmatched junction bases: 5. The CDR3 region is CATRGTGNTGELFF. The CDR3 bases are TGTGCCACCCGAGGGACAGGGAACACCGGGGAGCTGTTTTTT.

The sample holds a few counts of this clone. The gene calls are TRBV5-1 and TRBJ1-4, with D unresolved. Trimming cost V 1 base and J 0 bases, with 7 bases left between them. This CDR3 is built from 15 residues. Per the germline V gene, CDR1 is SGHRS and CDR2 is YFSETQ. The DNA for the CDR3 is TGCGCCAGCAGCTTGTTTCTATCAACTAATGAAAAACTGTTTTTT. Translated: CASSLFLSTNEKLFF.